These 5 T cell receptor beta chains were all obtained from the same sample, sequenced in a study of shared clonotypes between healthy human individuals. Generated by immunoSEQ multiplex PCR, the TCRdb table keeps only in-frame clones and is missing some. The sample records over a million clones, 96% being singletons. Sequenced: naive CD4+ T cells sorted from blood. Sample subset: CD45RA+ positively selected. All receptors derive from a man aged 30 to 39 in good health.

The chain has TRBV7-3 and TRBJ2-5; tentatively, D is TRBD2 (7 bases). CDR3 length: 17 amino acids. V was trimmed by 2 bases and J by 4 bases, leaving 20 bases between them. Germline V lookup: CDR1 SGHTA, CDR2 FQGTGA. The CDR3 protein is CASSLEGRRGGRETQYF. DNA for the CDR3: TGTGCCAGCAGCTTAGAAGGGCGGAGGGGGGGTCGAGAGACCCAGTACTTC.

The rearrangement uses TRBV18 and TRBJ2-7; no reliable D call. There are 14 residues in the CDR3. Germline CDR1 and CDR2: KGHSH and LQKENI. Trimming pared 3 bases from V and 0 bases from J, leaving 9 bases between. The CDR3 region has the DNA TGTGCCAGCTCACCCGGGTTGAGCTCCTACGAGCAGTACTTC. The encoded protein is CASSPGLSSYEQYF.

The chain joins TRBV9 to TRBJ2-7, with D possibly called TRBD1 or TRBD2 (7 bases each). Deletions cut 1 base from V and 5 bases from J, with 25 bases between. The CDR3 has 18 residues. Germline V CDR1 and CDR2: SGDLS, YYNGEE. The CDR3 protein is CASSVSARGGSPLNEQYF. The CDR3 DNA sequence: TGTGCCAGCAGCGTATCAGCCAGGGGGGGCTCTCCCCTAAACGAGCAGTACTTC.

On this clone: The same CDR3 also results from other DNA sequences found in this sample. The V call is TRBV15, the J call TRBJ1-5; D gene unclear. Trimming took off 3 bases at V and 0 bases at J, with 3 bases between the two ends. CDR3 size: 13 residues. Germline-derived CDR1 and CDR2 are LNHNV and YYDKDF (reference sequence). For the CDR3, the DNA is TGTGCCACCAGCAGGGTTAGCAATCAGCCCCAGCATTTT. It codes for CATSRVSNQPQHF. Together with reference TRBV15 and TRBJ1-5, the CDR3 gives the full variable domain: DAMVIQNPRYQVTQFGKPVTLSCSQTLNHNVMYWYQQKSSQAPKLLFHYYDKDFNNEADTPDNFQSRRPNTSFCFLDIRSPGLGDTAMYLCATSRVSNQPQHFGDGTRLSIL.

The chain joins TRBV4-3 to TRBJ1-2; D is unresolved. CDR1 LGHNA and CDR2 YSLEER come from the germline V gene. The germline V and J ends were trimmed by 5 bases and 2 bases, with 6 bases remaining between them. This CDR3 has 12 residues. The DNA of the CDR3 is TGCGCCAGCAGCGACACAAACTATGGCTACACCTTC. Its protein product is CASSDTNYGYTF.